Detailed here is one TCR beta chain. Its antigen is unidentified. This entry is derived from a study of shared clonotypes between healthy human individuals. V lost 4 bases and J lost 4; bases outside the gene matches: 0. This CDR3 is 12 amino acids long. Germline lookup yields CDR1 MNHEY and CDR2 SVGAGI. Study conclusions and caveats: Sequencing depth was expected to influence donor clonotype sharing.

The split of CD4+ cells yielded CD45RA+ naive and CD45RA-negative memory subsets. The study ran the assay at deep level. Sorted-subset replicate PCR reactions were performed with approximately 200 ng DNA, corresponding to 30,000 or so T cell genomes. Clones were sequenced by immunoSEQ multiplex PCR, and TCRdb holds only the in-frame ones, with some missing. The sample comprises roughly 200,000 clones, about 68% of which are singletons, and about 10% rests with the top ten. The J gene is TRBJ2-5, the V gene TRBV6-5, with TRBD1 identical over 7 bases. The specimen sequenced was memory CD4+ T cells sorted from blood. The sample's subset: CD45RA-negative fraction. The sequence was collected from a man aged 25 to 40 in good health. The CDR3 reads CASSSGGETQYF. In DNA form, the CDR3 reads TGTGCCAGCAGTTCAGGGGGAGAGACCCAGTACTTC.